This is a list of T cell receptor beta chains from one sample in a study of T cells in Graves' hyperthyroidism and ophthalmopathy. MiXCR, run by TCRdb on the multiplex PCR reads, gives a single entry per CDR3 protein. The data hold a few hundred thousand distinct CDR3 sequences, with 40% to 55% observed a single time. Material for sequencing was peripheral blood or thyroid tissue (not recorded which). The receptors here all came from a woman aged 18-29 years with Graves' hyperthyroidism. Both conserved end residues are part of each CDR3. Fields, in order: D gene, V gene, clone size, CDR3 protein. The D gene is left open where the match is weak. The size of a clone is reported for some rows only, either as once, few or many, or as a class for expanded clones.

NA	TRBV11-1	NA	CASSPQVDGYTF
TRBD1	TRBV2	NA	CASTGRTGGSPLHF
TRBD1	TRBV7-8	few	CASSYTGDSPLHF
NA	TRBV2	many	CASSPQATRGETQYF
TRBD1	TRBV20-1	few	CSANYRGDYGYTF
NA	TRBV7-8	many	CASSPVAARESCGYTF
NA	TRBV15	NA	CATSRDLADNEAFF
NA	TRBV19	NA	CASVGTSQETQYF
NA	TRBV7-2	NA	CANSLDYGPSEQYF
NA	TRBV20-1	few	CSARTLRGHYEQYF
NA	TRBV10-2	NA	CASKSSSLHF
TRBD2	TRBV10-3	many	CAISDGLAGGGYF
NA	TRBV7-2	NA	CASRSGYYSYEQYF
NA	TRBV14	NA	CASSPTTNYGYTF
NA	TRBV25-1	few	CASSELDSTYEQYF
TRBD1	TRBV20-1	few	CSASSGQGESYEQYF
TRBD2	TRBV2	few	CASSQRLAGGETQYF
NA	TRBV7-2	NA	CASSWRPQDEQYF
NA	TRBV7-2	few	CASSQGGRGDAQYF
TRBD1	TRBV19	NA	CASSGDSFYGYTF
NA	TRBV7-3	many	CASSPSGGRYQETQYF
NA	TRBV10-3	NA	CASSEVSNQPQHF
NA	TRBV20-1	NA	CSASGSWVGKETQYF
NA	TRBV5-1	NA	CASSSGAGGDTEAFF
TRBD2	TRBV6-6	few	CASSYWGGDQETQYF
NA	TRBV20-1	NA	CSARDRGWDQPQHF
NA	TRBV25-1	many	CASSWTNTEAFF
TRBD1	TRBV29-1	few	CSVEGATEAFF
NA	TRBV11-2	NA	CAGSPGGGSTEAFF
NA	TRBV7-6	NA	CASRPQGVNSPLHF
NA	TRBV25-1	NA	CASSEPLEGSDYGYTF
NA	TRBV7-3	NA	CASKNGPNTEAFF
NA	TRBV14	many	CASSVGGPEAFF
TRBD1	TRBV10-3	NA	CAIGGQGGNQPQHF
NA	TRBV7-4	NA	CASSMNRVAHETEAFF
NA	TRBV9	many	CASSVVLKGANVLTF
NA	TRBV2	NA	CASSEDLAPGVVNYGYTF
NA	TRBV2	many	CASSELNYGYTF
NA	TRBV7-4	NA	CASSTTPGVSNQPQHF
NA	TRBV7-6	many	CASSLRRGEKLFF
NA	TRBV24-1	NA	CATSGEIGNQPQHF
TRBD1	TRBV24-1	NA	CATSDLRGRPDTQYF
TRBD1	TRBV5-1	NA	CASSSGQTVSYEQYF
NA	TRBV7-9	few	CASSLVVRYEQYF
NA	TRBV20-1	NA	CSARADTGELFF
TRBD1	TRBV7-2	NA	CASSRQGVTEAFF